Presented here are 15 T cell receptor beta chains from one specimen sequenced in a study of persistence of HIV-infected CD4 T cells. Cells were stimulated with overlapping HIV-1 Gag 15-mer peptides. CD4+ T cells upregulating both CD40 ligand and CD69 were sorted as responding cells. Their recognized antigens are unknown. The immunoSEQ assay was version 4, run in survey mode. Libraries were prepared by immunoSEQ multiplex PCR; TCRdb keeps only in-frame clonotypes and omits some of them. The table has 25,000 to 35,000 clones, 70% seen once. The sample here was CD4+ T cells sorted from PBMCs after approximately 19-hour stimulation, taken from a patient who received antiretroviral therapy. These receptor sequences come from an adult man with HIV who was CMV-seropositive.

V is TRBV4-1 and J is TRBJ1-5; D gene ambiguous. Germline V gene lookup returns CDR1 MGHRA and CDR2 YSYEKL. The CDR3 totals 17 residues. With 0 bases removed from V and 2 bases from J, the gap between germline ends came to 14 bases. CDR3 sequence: CASSQDRGPEGNQPQHF. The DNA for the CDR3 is TGCGCCAGCAGCCAAGATAGAGGCCCCGAGGGCAATCAGCCCCAGCATTTT.

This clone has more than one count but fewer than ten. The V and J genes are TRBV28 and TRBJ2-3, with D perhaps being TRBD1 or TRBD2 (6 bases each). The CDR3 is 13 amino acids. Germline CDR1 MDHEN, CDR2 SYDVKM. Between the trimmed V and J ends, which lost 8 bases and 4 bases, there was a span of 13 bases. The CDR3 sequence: CASLEGGSDTQYF. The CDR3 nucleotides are TGTGCCAGCCTGGAGGGGGGCTCAGATACGCAGTATTTT.

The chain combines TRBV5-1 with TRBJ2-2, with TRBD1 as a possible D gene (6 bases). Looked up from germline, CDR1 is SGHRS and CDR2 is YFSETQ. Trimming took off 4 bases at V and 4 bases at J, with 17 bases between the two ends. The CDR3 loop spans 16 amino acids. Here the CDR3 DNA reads TGCGCCAGCAGCCCTTCCCCGGGACAATTCACCGGGGAGCTGTTTTTT. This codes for CASSPSPGQFTGELFF.

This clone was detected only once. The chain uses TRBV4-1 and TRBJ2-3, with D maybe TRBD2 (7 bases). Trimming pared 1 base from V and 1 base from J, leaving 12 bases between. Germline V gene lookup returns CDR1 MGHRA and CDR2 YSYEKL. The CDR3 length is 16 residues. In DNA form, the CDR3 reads TGCGCCAGCAGCCAAGGGGGGGGGCCGCGCACAGATACGCAGTATTTT. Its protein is CASSQGGGPRTDTQYF.

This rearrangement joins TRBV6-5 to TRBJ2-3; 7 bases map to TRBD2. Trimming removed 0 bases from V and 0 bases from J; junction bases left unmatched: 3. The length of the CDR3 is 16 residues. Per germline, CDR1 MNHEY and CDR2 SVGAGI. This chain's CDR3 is CASSYSGTTSTDTQYF. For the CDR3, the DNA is TGTGCCAGCAGTTACTCGGGGACTACAAGCACAGATACGCAGTATTTT.

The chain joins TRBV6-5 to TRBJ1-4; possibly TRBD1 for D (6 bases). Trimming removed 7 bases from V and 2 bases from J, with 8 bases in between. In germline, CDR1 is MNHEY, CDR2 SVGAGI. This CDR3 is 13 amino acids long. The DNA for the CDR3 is TGTGCCAGCAACGGACAGACTAATGAAAAACTGTTTTTT. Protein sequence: CASNGQTNEKLFF.

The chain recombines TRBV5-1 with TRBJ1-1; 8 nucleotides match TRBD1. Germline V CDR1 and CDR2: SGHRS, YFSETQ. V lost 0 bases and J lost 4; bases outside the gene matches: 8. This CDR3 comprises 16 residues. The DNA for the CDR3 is TGCGCCAGCAGCTTGGGGGCAGGGGGCAGTGGCACTGAAGCTTTCTTT. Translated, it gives CASSLGAGGSGTEAFF.

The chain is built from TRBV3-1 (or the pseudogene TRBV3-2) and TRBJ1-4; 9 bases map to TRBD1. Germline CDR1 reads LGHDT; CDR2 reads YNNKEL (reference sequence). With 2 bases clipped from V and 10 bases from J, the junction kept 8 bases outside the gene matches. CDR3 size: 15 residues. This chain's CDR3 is CASSQTGGATGKLFF. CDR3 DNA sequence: TGTGCCAGCAGCCAAACAGGGGGCGCGACGGGAAAACTGTTTTTT.

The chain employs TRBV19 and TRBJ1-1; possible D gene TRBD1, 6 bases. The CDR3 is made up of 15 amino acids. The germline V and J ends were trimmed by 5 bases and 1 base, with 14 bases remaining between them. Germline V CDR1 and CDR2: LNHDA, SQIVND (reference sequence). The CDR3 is CASSDSGAGNTEAFF. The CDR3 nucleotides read TGTGCCAGTAGTGACTCGGGGGCAGGGAACACTGAAGCTTTCTTT.

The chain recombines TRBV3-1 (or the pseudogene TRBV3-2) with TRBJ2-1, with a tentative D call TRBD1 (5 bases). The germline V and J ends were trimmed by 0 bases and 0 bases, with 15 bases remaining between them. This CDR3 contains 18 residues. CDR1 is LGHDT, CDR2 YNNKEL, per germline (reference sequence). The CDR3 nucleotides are TGTGCCAGCAGCCAAGACTCCCCCGGCAGGGACTCCTACAATGAGCAGTTCTTC. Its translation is CASSQDSPGRDSYNEQFF.

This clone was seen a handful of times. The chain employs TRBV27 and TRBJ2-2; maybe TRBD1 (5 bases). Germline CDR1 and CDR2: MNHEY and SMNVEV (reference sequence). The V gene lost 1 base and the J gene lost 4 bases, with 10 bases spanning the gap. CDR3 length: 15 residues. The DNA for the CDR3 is TGTGCCAGCAGTTTATGGGGCAGATTCACCGGGGAGCTGTTTTTT. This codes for CASSLWGRFTGELFF.

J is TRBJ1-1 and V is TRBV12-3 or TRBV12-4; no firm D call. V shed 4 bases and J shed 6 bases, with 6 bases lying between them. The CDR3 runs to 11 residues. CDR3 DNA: TGTGCCAGCAGTTCCTTTCCTGAAGCTTTCTTT. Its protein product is CASSSFPEAFF.

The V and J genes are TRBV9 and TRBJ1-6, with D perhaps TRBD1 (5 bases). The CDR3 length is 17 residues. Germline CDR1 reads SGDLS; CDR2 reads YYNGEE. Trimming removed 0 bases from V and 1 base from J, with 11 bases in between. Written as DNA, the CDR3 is TGTGCCAGCAGCGTAGGGGGGGTAGGATCCTATAATTCACCCCTCCACTTT. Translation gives CASSVGGVGSYNSPLHF.

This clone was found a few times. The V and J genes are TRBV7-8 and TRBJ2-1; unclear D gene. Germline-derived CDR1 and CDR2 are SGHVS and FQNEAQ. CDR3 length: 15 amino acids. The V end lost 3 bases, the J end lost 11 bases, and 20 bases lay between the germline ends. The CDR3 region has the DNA TGTGCCAGCAGCTTCCAGGATACCCAACCTGGGAAGCAGTTCTTC. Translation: CASSFQDTQPGKQFF.

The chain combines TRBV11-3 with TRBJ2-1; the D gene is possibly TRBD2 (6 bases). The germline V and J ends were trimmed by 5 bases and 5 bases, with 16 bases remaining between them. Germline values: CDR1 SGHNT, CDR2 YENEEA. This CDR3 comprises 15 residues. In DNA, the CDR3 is TGTGCCAGCAGCGCCCGGGGAGGCCAAGACAATGAGCAGTTCTTC. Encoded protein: CASSARGGQDNEQFF.